The subject of this entry is one T cell receptor beta chain. The data were produced by immunoSEQ multiplex PCR, yet TCRdb's version contains in-frame clones alone and is incomplete. The sample lists 65,000 to 90,000 clones, approximately 85% occurring once. This entry is derived from a study of OX40 agonist ivuxolimab in advanced cancers. The CDR3 is 15 residues long. V lost 6 bases to trimming and J lost 6 bases; unmatched junction nucleotides: 8. CDR1 SNHLY and CDR2 FYNNEI come from the germline V gene. The sequence was collected from an adult with an advanced solid tumor such as melanoma, head and neck, liver or kidney cancer. The rearrangement uses TRBV2 and TRBJ2-7, with 13 bases identical to TRBD2. Here the sequenced sample was CD4+ or CD8+ T cells sorted from blood, taken in a trial of the OX40 agonist ivuxolimab. For the CDR3, the DNA is TGTGCCAGCAGCGTCACTAGCGGGGGGGTGGCCGAGCAGTACTTC. It codes for CASSVTSGGVAEQYF.